The 17 T cell receptor beta chains listed next were all sequenced from one sample in a study of T cells in Graves' hyperthyroidism and ophthalmopathy. Template material for amplifying TCR beta CDR3 regions consisted of RNA transcripts. A set of HTBI primers served as the primers for a first-round RT-PCR of the TCR CDR3. TCRdb re-derived calls from the multiplex PCR reads in MiXCR, one entry per CDR3 protein. The sample carries around 600,000 distinct CDR3 sequences, 13% to 15% recorded once. Specimen: blood. The receptor set was obtained from a woman in her late teens or twenties with Graves' ophthalmopathy.

This clonotype was counted at least ten times. In DNA, the CDR3 is TGTGCCAGCAGCCTACAATGGGGGCACAATGAGCAGTTCTTC. This codes for CASSLQWGHNEQFF. The rearrangement joins TRBV12-3 or TRBV12-4 to TRBJ2-1; a weak D match, TRBD1 (6 bases). The CDR3 has 14 residues. Deletions cut 6 bases from V and 5 bases from J, with 14 bases between.

The table lists this clonotype with many counts. The chain carries TRBV7-9 and TRBJ2-3; D perhaps matches TRBD2 (5 bases). The germline CDR1 and CDR2 sequences are SEHNR and FQNEAQ (reference sequence). V lost 6 bases, J lost 0 bases, and 31 bases lay in between. There are 21 residues in the CDR3. The CDR3 loop is CASRADFRGMTNAPSTDTQYF. The CDR3 DNA reads as TGTGCCAGCAGGGCTGATTTCCGGGGAATGACCAATGCGCCTAGCACAGATACGCAGTATTTT.

In its sample, this clonotype was seen a few times. V and J are TRBV15 and TRBJ2-5, with D possibly being TRBD1 (6 bases). This CDR3 has 15 amino acids. V gave up 5 bases and J gave up 4 bases, with 17 bases separating them. Germline V gene lookup returns CDR1 LNHNV and CDR2 YYDKDF (reference sequence). The chain's CDR3 is CATSGPGKGVETQYF. The CDR3 DNA follows: TGTGCCACCAGCGGGCCGGGAAAGGGGGTAGAGACCCAGTACTTC.

This clonotype occurred many times. This chain joins TRBV11-2 and TRBJ2-5; 10 positions agree with TRBD2. The CDR3 spans 15 residues. Germline assignment: CDR1 SGHAT and CDR2 FQNNGV. V was pared by 1 base and J by 2 bases, with 1 base of the junction left unmatched. This CDR3 reads CASSLGTSGQETQYF. The CDR3 coding sequence is TGTGCCAGCAGCTTAGGGACTAGCGGACAAGAGACCCAGTACTTC.

The chain employs TRBV9 and TRBJ1-1, with 7 nucleotides matching TRBD1. Trimming cost V 2 bases and J 3 bases; bases outside gene matches: 13. In germline, CDR1 is SGDLS, CDR2 YYNGEE. This CDR3 is built from 17 residues. The CDR3 DNA is TGTGCCAGCAGCGTGAAGGGGGCTCCGGGGGTGGACACTGAAGCTTTCTTT. Translating it yields CASSVKGAPGVDTEAFF.

The table lists this clonotype with many counts. The gene calls are TRBV20-1 and TRBJ1-5, with no clear D. The CDR3 covers 15 residues. Trimming stripped 1 base from V and 3 bases from J, with 13 bases between. CDR1 is DFQATT, CDR2 SNEGSKA, per germline (reference sequence). The CDR3 protein is CSARGVPVSNQPQHF. The CDR3, as DNA: TGCAGTGCTAGAGGGGTCCCGGTTTCCAATCAGCCCCAGCATTTT.

This clonotype was counted at least ten times. The V call is TRBV20-1, the J call TRBJ1-5; TRBD1 matches at 10 bases. After removal of 0 bases from V and 5 bases from J, the junction contained 1 base not matched to a gene. This CDR3 is built from 14 residues. Germline V gives CDR1 DFQATT, CDR2 SNEGSKA (reference sequence). The DNA of the CDR3 is TGCAGTGCTAGAGAAGGACAGGGGGATCAGCCCCAGCATTTT. Its protein is CSAREGQGDQPQHF.

Only a few counts were recorded for this clonotype. V gene TRBV20-1 combines with J gene TRBJ2-5; D may be TRBD2 (6 bases). Germline V gene lookup returns CDR1 DFQATT and CDR2 SNEGSKA (reference sequence). The CDR3 is 14 amino acids. V lost 7 bases to trimming and J lost 2 bases, with 17 bases between them. The CDR3: CSDHEGGDQETQYF. The DNA of the CDR3 is TGCAGTGACCATGAAGGCGGGGATCAAGAGACCCAGTACTTC.

The table lists this clonotype with a few counts. CDR3 coding DNA: TGTGCCAGCAGTTTTGGACTAGCGGGAGGATGGGATACGCAGTATTTT. This translates into CASSFGLAGGWDTQYF. This chain connects TRBV6-2 or TRBV6-3 to TRBJ2-3; 14 nucleotides align to TRBD2. CDR1 MNHEY and CDR2 SVGEGT come from the germline V gene. This CDR3 comprises 16 residues. Unmatched junction bases numbered 6, after V lost 4 bases and J lost 6 bases.

This chain joins TRBV4-2 and TRBJ2-1, with 14 bases matching TRBD2. The CDR3 has 18 residues. Germline CDR1 LGHNA, CDR2 YNFKEQ. V was clipped by 4 bases and J by 6 bases; unmatched bases: 11. Here the CDR3 DNA reads TGTGCCAGCAGCCCCAGACTAGCGGGAGGGCTGTTGGCCAATGAGCAGTTCTTC. Translated, it gives CASSPRLAGGLLANEQFF.

Turning to this clonotype: A read error is possible here, since a much larger clone lies one base away. The chain uses TRBV12-3 or TRBV12-4 and TRBJ2-2, with a tentative D call TRBD2 (7 bases). This CDR3 has 15 amino acids. The CDR3: CAGSFGGLGTGELFF. CDR3 nucleotides: TGTGCCGGCAGTTTCGGGGGGCTGGGCACCGGGGAGCTGTTTTTT.

This clonotype was observed a handful of times. V is TRBV19 and J is TRBJ2-1, with 7 bases aligning to TRBD2. There are 14 residues in the CDR3. The germline V gene encodes CDR1 LNHDA and CDR2 SQIVND (reference sequence). After removal of 4 bases from V and 5 bases from J, the junction contained 5 bases not matched to a gene. CDR3: CASSRLAENNEQFF. The CDR3 region has the DNA TGTGCCAGTAGTAGGCTAGCGGAGAACAATGAGCAGTTCTTC.

V and J are TRBV9 and TRBJ2-1; TRBD2 aligns across 13 bases. Germline V CDR1 and CDR2: SGDLS, YYNGEE. V lost 3 bases and J lost 8; bases outside the gene matches: 5. This CDR3 has 15 residues. The CDR3 reads CASSDGTSGTDEQFF. The CDR3 DNA sequence: TGTGCCAGCAGCGACGGGACTAGCGGGACCGATGAGCAGTTCTTC.

This clonotype appeared many times. This chain connects TRBV18 to TRBJ2-1; D not certain. The germline V and J ends were trimmed by 8 bases and 5 bases, with 10 bases remaining between them. This CDR3 has 12 residues. Germline CDR1 KGHSH, CDR2 LQKENI. This CDR3 is CASGGVHNEQFF. DNA for the CDR3: TGTGCCAGCGGTGGGGTACACAATGAGCAGTTCTTC.

This chain joins TRBV7-9 and TRBJ2-1, with D possibly matching TRBD2 (7 bases). CDR3 length: 14 residues. CDR1 and CDR2 (germline): SEHNR, FQNEAQ (reference sequence). The V gene lost 11 bases and the J gene lost 4 bases, with 18 bases spanning the gap. In DNA form, the CDR3 reads TGTGCCCAAGAAGGCGGGGGCTCGTACAATGAGCAGTTCTTC. Residues: CAQEGGGSYNEQFF.

J is TRBJ2-5 and V is TRBV20-1, with 15 bases that match TRBD2. Germline CDR1 is DFQATT and CDR2 is SNEGSKA (reference sequence). V lost 3 bases to trimming and J lost 4 bases; unmatched junction nucleotides: 6. This CDR3 is 16 amino acids long. The CDR3, as DNA: TGCAGTGCTAGCGGGACTAGCGGGAGGTACAGAGAGACCCAGTACTTC. It specifies CSASGTSGRYRETQYF.

This clonotype was counted ten times or more. The V call is TRBV11-2, the J call TRBJ2-2; D not resolved. V was shortened by 2 bases and J by 2 bases, with 9 bases between the two germline ends. CDR1 SGHAT and CDR2 FQNNGV come from the germline V gene. The CDR3 runs 15 residues. The chain's CDR3 is CASSLQTVNTGELFF. The DNA for the CDR3 is TGTGCCAGCAGCTTACAGACTGTCAACACCGGGGAGCTGTTTTTT. The full variable domain, rest sourced from reference TRBV11-2 and TRBJ2-2, is EAGVAQSPRYKIIEKRQSVAFWCNPISGHATLYWYQQILGQGPKLLIQFQNNGVVDDSQLPKDRFSAERLKGVDSTLKIQPAKLEDSAVYLCASSLQTVNTGELFFGEGSRLTVL.